This T cell receptor beta chain was identified during a study of blood T cells in healthy people across ages. Broader study findings: In these data, TCR beta diversity tracked strongly with naive T cell percentage.

This clonotype was found a few times. What it recognizes is unknown. The CDR3 covers 15 residues. CDR1 is SGHTA and CDR2 is FQGNSA in the germline V gene. A J-beta primer mix and a sample-barcoded 5' primer were used in a second PCR of about 7 to 12 cycles. TCRdb re-called the 5' RACE reads with MiXCR, one entry per CDR3 protein. The sample contains 450,000 to 700,000 distinct CDR3 sequences, 27% of which appear only once. V usage is TRBV7-2 and J usage is TRBJ2-5, with 9 positions matching TRBD1. TRBJ2-7 explains the end of the DNA better; the J call may be wrong. This sequence originates from a woman in her 70s in good health. Sequences were obtained from blood. CDR3 in DNA: TGTGCCAGCAGCTACGACAGGGGGATTACCTACGAGCAGTACTTC. As protein: CASSYDRGITYEQYF.